The clone carrying this T cell receptor (beta chain) was detected only a few times. Its antigen is not identified. The junction differs from germline at one of its ends, possibly a read error. The record originates from a study of blood T cells in healthy people across ages. Overall study findings and caveats: Without sorted subsets, naive and antigen-experienced compartments could not be conclusively compared.

This CDR3 is 15 amino acids long. Germline CDR1 MGHRA, CDR2 YSYEKL. The authors ran a second PCR of 7 to 11 cycles using a sample-barcoded 5' primer and a J-beta primer mix. TCRdb reprocessed the 5' RACE reads with MiXCR, giving one entry per CDR3 protein. The sample comprises 760,000 or so distinct CDR3 sequences, around a quarter of which are singletons, and 9.4% rests with the top ten. The same sample was also used in a study of T cells of mothers and their children.

The receptor was isolated from a boy between 10 and 17 years old in good health. Sample: blood. V and J are TRBV4-1 and TRBJ2-3, with 8 bases identical to TRBD2. Here the CDR3 reads CAGSLLGLGSDTQYF. The CDR3 coding sequence is TGCGCCGGCAGCCTCCTGGGACTAGGGTCAGATACGCAGTATTTT.